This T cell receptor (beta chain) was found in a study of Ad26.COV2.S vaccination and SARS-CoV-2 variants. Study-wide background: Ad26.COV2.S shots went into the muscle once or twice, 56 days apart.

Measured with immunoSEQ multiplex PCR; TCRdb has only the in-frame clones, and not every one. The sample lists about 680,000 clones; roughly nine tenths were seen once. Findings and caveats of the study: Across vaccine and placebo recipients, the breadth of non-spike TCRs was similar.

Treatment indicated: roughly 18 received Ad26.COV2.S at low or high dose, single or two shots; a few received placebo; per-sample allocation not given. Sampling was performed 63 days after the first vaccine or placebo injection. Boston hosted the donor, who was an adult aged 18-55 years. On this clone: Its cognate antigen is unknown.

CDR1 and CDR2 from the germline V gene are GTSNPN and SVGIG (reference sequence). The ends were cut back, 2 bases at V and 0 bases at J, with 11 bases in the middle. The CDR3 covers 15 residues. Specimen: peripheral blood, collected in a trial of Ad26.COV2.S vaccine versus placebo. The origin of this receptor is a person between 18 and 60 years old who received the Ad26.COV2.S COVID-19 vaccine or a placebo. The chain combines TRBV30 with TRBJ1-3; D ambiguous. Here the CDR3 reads CAWSKWTRSGNTIYF. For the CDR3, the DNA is TGTGCCTGGAGTAAATGGACCCGCTCTGGAAACACCATATATTTT.